Below, one T cell receptor (beta chain) is given with its context. Its antigen is unknown. CDR1 is KGHSH, CDR2 LQKENI, per germline. CDR3 length equals 13 residues. V was clipped by 4 bases and J by 6 bases, with 11 bases between them. This sample is part of a study of cytomegalovirus exposure and HLA in healthy donors. Notes on the study in general: HLA allele associations emerged for roughly 17,000 TCR beta sequences in a later analysis, at 0.05 false discovery rate. Across HLA loci, a later analysis found differing TCR association rates, with DRB1 most and HLA-C fewest.

PCR amplification relied on 60 Vbeta primers (plus 13 Jbeta primers). Produced via immunoSEQ multiplex PCR; TCRdb's table is partial and in-frame only. The sample lists under 200,000 clones, about 82% seen once, with about 7.7% in the top ten. The sample was PBMCs. V usage is TRBV18 and J usage is TRBJ2-3; the D gene is possibly TRBD1 (5 bases). The origin of this receptor is a woman between 25 and 40 years old in good health and CMV-seropositive. This CDR3 reads CASSQGSMDTQYF. CDR3 nucleotide sequence: TGTGCCAGCTCACAGGGGTCCATGGATACGCAGTATTTT. Filled out from reference TRBV18 and TRBJ2-3, the complete variable domain reads NAGVMQNPRHLVRRRGQEARLRCSPMKGHSHVYWYRQLPEEGLKFMVYLQKENIIDESGMPKERFSAEFPKEGPSILRIQQVVRGDSAAYFCASSQGSMDTQYFGPGTRLTVL.